The 10 T cell receptor beta chains given below trace back to one sample, sequenced in a study of a mutant IDH1 vaccine in newly diagnosed glioma. This sample's time point: baseline, week 1 (first vaccination visit). Treatment described: pre-vaccination baseline after standard-of-care therapy. Profiling relied on immunoSEQ multiplex PCR, and the TCRdb table lists in-frame clones only, not all of them. The sample carries about 59,000 clones, about 90% recorded once. The sample in question was PBMCs, obtained from a glioma patient treated with radiotherapy, temozolomide or both. The receptor source for this set is a man aged 45-65 years with glioma.

The chain couples TRBV2 to TRBJ2-3; D call uncertain. The CDR3 sequence is 14 residues long. The ends were cut back, 7 bases at V and 0 bases at J, with 11 bases in the middle. The germline V gene has CDR1 SNHLY and CDR2 FYNNEI. CDR3 protein: CASKKGSSTDTQYF. The CDR3 coding sequence is TGTGCCAGCAAAAAAGGGTCTAGCACAGATACGCAGTATTTT.

This rearrangement joins TRBV7-2 to TRBJ1-4; D unresolved. CDR3 length equals 13 residues. Germline loops: CDR1 SGHTA, CDR2 FQGNSA. The V end was cut by 1 base, the J end by 8 bases, with 8 bases between. This CDR3 reads CASSLDGREKLFF. CDR3 sequence (DNA): TGTGCCAGCAGCTTAGACGGGCGCGAAAAACTGTTTTTT.

The rearrangement joins TRBV5-4 to TRBJ2-5; D uncertain. The germline V and J ends were trimmed by 4 bases and 2 bases, with 12 bases remaining between them. Per the germline V gene, CDR1 is SGHNT and CDR2 is YYREEE (reference sequence). CDR3 length: 14 amino acids. For the CDR3, the DNA is TGTGCCAGCAGCAGGGAATGGAAACAAGAGACCCAGTACTTC. Its translation is CASSREWKQETQYF.

This chain connects TRBV5-1 to TRBJ2-7, with D possibly being TRBD1 (6 bases). The ends were cut back, 0 bases at V and 6 bases at J, with 16 bases in the middle. This CDR3 has 15 residues. The V gene's germline CDR1 is SGHRS and CDR2 YFSETQ. As DNA, the CDR3 is TGCGCCAGCAGCTTGGAGGGCCTACAGGGTGGCGAGCAGTACTTC. Amino acid sequence: CASSLEGLQGGEQYF.

The rearrangement links TRBV5-1 to TRBJ1-2; D remains ambiguous. The CDR3 consists of 13 residues. The germline gives CDR1 SGHRS, CDR2 YFSETQ. V was shortened by 1 base and J by 3 bases, with 7 bases between the two germline ends. The CDR3 DNA is TGCGCCAGCAGCTTGCACGGGGACTATGGCTACACCTTC. Its protein is CASSLHGDYGYTF.

This chain joins TRBV5-1 and TRBJ2-7; D gene uncertain. The germline gives CDR1 SGHRS, CDR2 YFSETQ. This CDR3 is built from 14 residues. V gave up 0 bases and J gave up 3 bases, with 10 bases separating them. The DNA for the CDR3 is TGCGCCAGCAGCTTGGATGGGGAAAACTACGAGCAGTACTTC. Translation: CASSLDGENYEQYF.

By sample fraction, this clone is medium-sized. The CDR3 DNA sequence: TGTGCCAGCAGACACCTACAAGCAGAAAAACTGTTTTTT. This translates into CASRHLQAEKLFF. The rearrangement links TRBV19 to TRBJ1-4, with D uncertain. The germline V gene has CDR1 LNHDA and CDR2 SQIVND (reference sequence). The CDR3 totals 13 residues. V gave up 9 bases and J gave up 8 bases, with 16 bases separating them.

This sequence joins TRBV7-2 and TRBJ2-7; no definite D call. Germline loops: CDR1 SGHTA, CDR2 FQGNSA. The germline V and J ends were trimmed by 4 bases and 2 bases, with 12 bases remaining between them. The CDR3 has 14 amino acids. In DNA, the CDR3 is TGTGCCAGCAGCTCTCGGACGCCTGCCTACGAGCAGTACTTC. Protein: CASSSRTPAYEQYF.

V and J are TRBV4-3 and TRBJ1-1; perhaps TRBD1 as D (5 bases). From germline, CDR1 is LGHNA and CDR2 YSLEER. The CDR3 has 14 residues. V lost 1 base to trimming and J lost 3 bases, with 9 bases between them. CDR3 bases: TGCGCCAGCAGCCAAGTGGTAGGGGACACTGAAGCTTTCTTT. Translated, it gives CASSQVVGDTEAFF.

J is TRBJ1-4 and V is TRBV9; tentative D call: TRBD1 (6 bases). The germline V gene encodes CDR1 SGDLS and CDR2 YYNGEE. The CDR3 consists of 17 residues. V was trimmed by 2 bases and J by 0 bases, leaving 14 bases between them. This CDR3 reads CASSVTGTFATNEKLFF. In DNA, the CDR3 is TGTGCCAGCAGCGTTACAGGGACCTTTGCAACTAATGAAAAACTGTTTTTT. Supplemented by reference TRBV9 and TRBJ1-4, the full variable domain reads DSGVTQTPKHLITATGQRVTLRCSPRSGDLSVYWYQQSLDQGLQFLIQYYNGEERAKGNILERFSAQQFPDLHSELNLSSLELGDSALYFCASSVTGTFATNEKLFFGSGTQLSVL.